The 2 T cell receptor beta chains given below trace back to one sample, sequenced in a study of T-cell reconstitution after alpha-beta-depleted transplantation in children (dated by TCRdb to 2016 to 2017). The intended sense of this specimen's treatment or condition label: allogeneic hematopoietic cell transplantation with graft depleted of TCRalphabeta T cells and CD19 B cells. The library was made by PCR. Sequencing relied on an Illumina HiSeq 2500. To normalize quantification of the TCRbeta repertoire, the TCR libraries were built with molecular barcoding that relied on unique molecular identifiers. TCRdb reran the public reads through fastp at Q25 and MiXCR, keeping productive beta chains. CDR3 protein sequences are deduplicated, and each keeps its most common genes and DNA. The sample table holds approximately 300,000 distinct CDR3 sequences, of which under 14% were seen once. Of the sample, about 25% falls within the top ten clones.

The source material was peripheral blood, sampled 180 days after TCRalphabeta/CD19-depleted stem cell transplant. These receptors originate from a male patient between 2 and 10 years old who had a stem cell transplant for chronic granulomatous disease, so the T cells may come from the graft donor.

This clonotype was recorded many times. The rearrangement uses TRBV29-1 and TRBJ2-3; D is unclear. This CDR3 has 13 amino acids. The germline V and J ends were trimmed by 4 bases and 6 bases, with 14 bases remaining between them. The germline V gene encodes CDR1 SQVTM and CDR2 ANQGSEA. The CDR3 is CSVVSHKVDTQYF. The CDR3 nucleotides read TGCAGCGTTGTTTCCCACAAGGTGGATACGCAGTATTTT.

This clonotype has a count of ten or more. V usage is TRBV10-3 and J usage is TRBJ2-2, with D perhaps TRBD2 (6 bases). The CDR3 sequence is 14 residues long. V was shortened by 5 bases and J by 4 bases, with 11 bases between the two germline ends. The V gene's germline CDR1 is ENHRY and CDR2 SYGVKD. The CDR3 here is CAISPSGPTGELFF. The CDR3 DNA is TGTGCCATCAGTCCGAGCGGGCCCACCGGGGAGCTGTTTTTT.